These 7 T cell receptor beta chains share one sample of origin, sequenced in a study of blood T cells in healthy people across ages. Then a second PCR, running roughly 6 to 12 cycles, was carried out with a sample-barcoded 5' primer and a J-beta primer mix. MiXCR, run by TCRdb on the 5' RACE reads, gives a single entry per CDR3 protein. The data show about 560,000 distinct CDR3 sequences, approximately 26% seen once. These records were also assigned to another study, of T cells of mothers and their children.

The sequenced sample was blood. The source of these receptors is a boy under 10 years old in good health.

The chain recombines TRBV6-5 with TRBJ1-1; tentative D call: TRBD1 (5 bases). Trimming took 7 bases from V and 1 from J, leaving 10 bases between them. The CDR3 runs to 13 residues. Germline CDR1 reads MNHEY; CDR2 reads SVGAGI. CDR3 DNA sequence: TGTGCCAGCACCCTAGGGGAGAACACTGAAGCTTTCTTT. Encoded protein: CASTLGENTEAFF.

The chain combines TRBV10-3 with TRBJ2-1; the D is unclear. The germline gives CDR1 ENHRY, CDR2 SYGVKD. The CDR3 runs 8 residues. Trimming took 4 bases from V and 12 from J, leaving 1 base between them. CDR3 sequence (DNA): TGTGCCATCAGTGGGCAGTTCTTC. This translates into CAISGQFF.

The chain joins TRBV7-9 to TRBJ1-5; maybe TRBD1 (5 bases). With 5 bases removed from V and 5 bases from J, the gap between germline ends came to 10 bases. The CDR3 is 13 residues long. Looked up from germline, CDR1 is SEHNR and CDR2 is FQNEAQ (reference sequence). CDR3 sequence (DNA): TGTGCCAGCAGCCCAGTAGGGGATCAGCCCCAGCATTTT. Protein product: CASSPVGDQPQHF.

This clonotype was seen only a few times. The chain uses TRBV6-6 and TRBJ2-7, with a possible D match to TRBD1 (6 bases). CDR1 is MNHNY and CDR2 is SVGAGI in the germline V gene (reference sequence). The germline V and J ends were trimmed by 2 bases and 6 bases, with 11 bases remaining between them. This CDR3 comprises 13 residues. This CDR3 reads CASSYRDTFEQYF. CDR3 coding DNA: TGTGCCAGCAGTTACCGGGACACCTTCGAGCAGTACTTC.

The CDR3 sequence: CASSFSPGQTNSPLHF. CDR3 in DNA: TGCGCCAGCAGCTTCTCTCCGGGACAGACAAATTCACCCCTCCACTTT. The chain is built from TRBV5-1 and TRBJ1-6; 7 nucleotides match TRBD1. Germline lookup yields CDR1 SGHRS and CDR2 YFSETQ. The CDR3 extends over 16 amino acids. Germline trimming cut 2 bases from V and 7 bases from J; bases unmatched to any gene: 9.

Only a few counts were recorded for this clonotype. The chain joins TRBV29-1 to TRBJ2-5, with D unclear. This CDR3 region has 12 residues. Germline V gene lookup returns CDR1 SQVTM and CDR2 ANQGSEA. The V gene lost 2 bases and the J gene lost 9 bases, with 13 bases spanning the gap. For the CDR3, the DNA is TGCAGCGTTGAATCTGAAAGAGACTCCCAGTACTTC. Amino acids: CSVESERDSQYF. Variable domain in full (rest from reference TRBV29-1 and TRBJ2-5): SAVISQKPSRDICQRGTSLTIQCQVDSQVTMMFWYRQQPGQSLTLIATANQGSEATYESGFVIDKFPISRPNLTFSTLTVSNMSPEDSSIYLCSVESERDSQYFGPGTRLLVL.

The chain carries TRBV3-1 and TRBJ2-7; D uncertain. The V end was cut by 1 base, the J end by 0 bases, with 10 bases between. The V gene's germline CDR1 is LGHDT and CDR2 YNNKEL (reference sequence). There are 15 residues in the CDR3. CDR3 loop: CASSQGLGSSYEQYF. The CDR3 region has the DNA TGTGCCAGCAGCCAAGGGCTGGGGTCCTCCTACGAGCAGTACTTC.